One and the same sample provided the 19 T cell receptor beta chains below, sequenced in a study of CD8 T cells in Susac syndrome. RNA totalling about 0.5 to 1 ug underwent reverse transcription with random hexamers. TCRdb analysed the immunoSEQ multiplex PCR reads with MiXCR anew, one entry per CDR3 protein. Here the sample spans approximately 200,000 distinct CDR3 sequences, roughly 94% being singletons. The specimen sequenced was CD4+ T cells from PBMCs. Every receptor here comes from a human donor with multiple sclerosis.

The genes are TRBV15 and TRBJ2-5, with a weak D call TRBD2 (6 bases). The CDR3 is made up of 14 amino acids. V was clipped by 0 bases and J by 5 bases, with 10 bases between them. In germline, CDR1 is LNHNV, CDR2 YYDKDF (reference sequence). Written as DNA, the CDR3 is TGTGCCACCAGCAGAGATCGTGGGGGGGAGACCCAGTACTTC. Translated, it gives CATSRDRGGETQYF.

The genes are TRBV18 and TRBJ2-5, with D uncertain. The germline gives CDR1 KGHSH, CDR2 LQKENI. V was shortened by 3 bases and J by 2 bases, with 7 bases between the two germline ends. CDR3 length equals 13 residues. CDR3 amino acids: CASSPLNQETQYF. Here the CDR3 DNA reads TGTGCCAGCTCACCGCTTAATCAAGAGACCCAGTACTTC.

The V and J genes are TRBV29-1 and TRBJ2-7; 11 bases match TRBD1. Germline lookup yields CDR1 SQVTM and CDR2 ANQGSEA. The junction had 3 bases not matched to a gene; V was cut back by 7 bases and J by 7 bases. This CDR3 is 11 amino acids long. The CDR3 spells CSGTGGGEQYF. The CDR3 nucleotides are TGCAGCGGGACAGGGGGCGGGGAGCAGTACTTC.

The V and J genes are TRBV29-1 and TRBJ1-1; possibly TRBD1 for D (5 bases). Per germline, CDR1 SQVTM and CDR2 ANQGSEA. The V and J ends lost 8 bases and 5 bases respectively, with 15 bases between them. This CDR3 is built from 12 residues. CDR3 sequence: CSTLQGGTEAFF. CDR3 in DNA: TGCAGCACCCTCCAGGGTGGGACTGAAGCTTTCTTT.

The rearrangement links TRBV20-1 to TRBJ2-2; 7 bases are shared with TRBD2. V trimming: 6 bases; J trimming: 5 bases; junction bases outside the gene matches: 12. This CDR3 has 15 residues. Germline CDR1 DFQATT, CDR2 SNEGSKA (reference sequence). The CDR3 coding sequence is TGCAGTGCCCCGCGGCGGGGGTATGGGACCGGGGAGCTGTTTTTT. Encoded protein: CSAPRRGYGTGELFF.

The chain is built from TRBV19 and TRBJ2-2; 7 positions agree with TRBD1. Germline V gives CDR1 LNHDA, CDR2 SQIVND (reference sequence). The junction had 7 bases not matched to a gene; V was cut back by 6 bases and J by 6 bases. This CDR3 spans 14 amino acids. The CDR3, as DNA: TGTGCCAGTAGGTGGACAGGATTTGCCGGGGAGCTGTTTTTT. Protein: CASRWTGFAGELFF.

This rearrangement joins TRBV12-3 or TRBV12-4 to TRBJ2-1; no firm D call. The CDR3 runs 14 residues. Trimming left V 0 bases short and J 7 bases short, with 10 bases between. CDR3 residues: CASSLAAGSNEQFF. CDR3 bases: TGTGCCAGCAGTTTAGCCGCCGGTTCTAATGAGCAGTTCTTC.

The chain's CDR3 is CSARKTSVGTQYF. For the CDR3, the DNA is TGCAGTGCTAGAAAGACTAGCGTAGGGACCCAGTACTTC. The genes are TRBV20-1 and TRBJ2-5, with 8 nucleotides matching TRBD2. V lost 2 bases, J lost 7 bases, and 6 bases stayed unmatched. Germline loops: CDR1 DFQATT, CDR2 SNEGSKA (reference sequence). The CDR3 is 13 residues long.

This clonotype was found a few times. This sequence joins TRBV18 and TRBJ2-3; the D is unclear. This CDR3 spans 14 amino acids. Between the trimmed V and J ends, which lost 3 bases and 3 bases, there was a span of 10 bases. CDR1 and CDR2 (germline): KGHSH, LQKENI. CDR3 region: CASSPGVGTDTQYF. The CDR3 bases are TGTGCCAGCTCACCGGGCGTGGGTACAGATACGCAGTATTTT.

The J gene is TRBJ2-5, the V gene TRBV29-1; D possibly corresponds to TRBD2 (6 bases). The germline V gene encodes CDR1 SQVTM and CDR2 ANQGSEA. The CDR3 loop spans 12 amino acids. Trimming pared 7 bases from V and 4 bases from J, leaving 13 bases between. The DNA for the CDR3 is TGCAGCGACACTGGGGGAGGAGAGACCCAGTACTTC. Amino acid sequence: CSDTGGGETQYF.

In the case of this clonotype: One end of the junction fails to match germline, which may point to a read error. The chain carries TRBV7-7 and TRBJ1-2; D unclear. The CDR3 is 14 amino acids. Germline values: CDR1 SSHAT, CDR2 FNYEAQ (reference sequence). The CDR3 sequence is CASSLPEPNYGYTF. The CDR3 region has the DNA TGTGCTAGCAGCTTGCCAGAACCTAACTATGGCTACACCTTC.

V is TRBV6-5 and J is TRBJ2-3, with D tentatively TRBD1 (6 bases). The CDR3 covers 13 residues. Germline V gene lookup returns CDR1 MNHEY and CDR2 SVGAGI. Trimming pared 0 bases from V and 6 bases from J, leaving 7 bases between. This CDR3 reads CASSYSRGDTQYF. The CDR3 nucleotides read TGTGCCAGCAGTTACTCGAGGGGGGATACGCAGTATTTT.

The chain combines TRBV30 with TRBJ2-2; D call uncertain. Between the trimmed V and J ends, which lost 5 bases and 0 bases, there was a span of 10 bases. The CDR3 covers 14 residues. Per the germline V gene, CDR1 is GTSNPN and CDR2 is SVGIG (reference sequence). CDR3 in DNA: TGTGCCTGGGAGAGGAATGCGAACACCGGGGAGCTGTTTTTT. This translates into CAWERNANTGELFF.

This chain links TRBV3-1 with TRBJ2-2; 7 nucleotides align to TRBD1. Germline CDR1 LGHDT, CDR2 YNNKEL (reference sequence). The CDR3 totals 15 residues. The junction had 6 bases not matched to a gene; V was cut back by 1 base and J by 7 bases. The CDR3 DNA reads TGTGCCAGCAGCCAAGGACAGGGTAGTGGCGGGGAGCTGTTTTTT. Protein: CASSQGQGSGGELFF. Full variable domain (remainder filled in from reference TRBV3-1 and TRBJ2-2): DTAVSQTPKYLVTQMGNDKSIKCEQNLGHDTMYWYKQDSKKFLKIMFSYNNKELIINETVPNRFSPKSPDKAHLNLHINSLELGDSAVYFCASSQGQGSGGELFFGEGSRLTVL.

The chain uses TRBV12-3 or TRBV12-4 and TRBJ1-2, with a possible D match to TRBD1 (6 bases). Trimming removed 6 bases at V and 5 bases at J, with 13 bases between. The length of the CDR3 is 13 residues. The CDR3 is CASRHDRLYGYTF. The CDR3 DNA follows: TGTGCCAGCAGACACGACAGGCTGTATGGCTACACCTTC.

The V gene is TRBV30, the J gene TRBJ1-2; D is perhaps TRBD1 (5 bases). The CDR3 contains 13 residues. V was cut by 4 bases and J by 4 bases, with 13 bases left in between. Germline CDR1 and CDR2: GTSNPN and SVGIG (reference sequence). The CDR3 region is CAWITGAPYGYTF. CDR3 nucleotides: TGTGCCTGGATTACAGGAGCACCCTATGGCTACACCTTC.

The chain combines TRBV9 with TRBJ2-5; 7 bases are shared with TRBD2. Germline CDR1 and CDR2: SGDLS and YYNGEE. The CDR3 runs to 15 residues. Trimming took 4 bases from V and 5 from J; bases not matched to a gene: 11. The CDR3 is CASSPRDYVGETQYF. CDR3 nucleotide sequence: TGTGCCAGCAGCCCCCGGGACTATGTCGGTGAGACCCAGTACTTC.

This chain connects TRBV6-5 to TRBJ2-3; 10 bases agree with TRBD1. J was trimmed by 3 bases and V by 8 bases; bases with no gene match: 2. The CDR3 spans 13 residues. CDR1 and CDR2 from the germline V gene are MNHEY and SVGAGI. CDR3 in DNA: TGTGCCAGCCGGGACAGGGGAACAGATACGCAGTATTTT. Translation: CASRDRGTDTQYF.

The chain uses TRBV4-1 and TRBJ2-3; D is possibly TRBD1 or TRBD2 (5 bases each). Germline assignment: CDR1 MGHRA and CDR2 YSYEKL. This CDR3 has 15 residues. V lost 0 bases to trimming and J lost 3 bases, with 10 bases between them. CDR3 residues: CASSQDGAGTDTQYF. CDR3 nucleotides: TGCGCCAGCAGCCAAGACGGGGCCGGTACAGATACGCAGTATTTT.